This T cell receptor beta chain was recovered during a study of CD8+ T cells in alopecia areata. At the level of the study: Treated patients received oral tofacitinib, 5 to 10 mg twice daily. Study conclusions and caveats: Within the top 100, expanded CD8+ clones significantly decreased with tofacitinib, as did scalp clonality.

Once RNA had been extracted, it was reverse transcribed into cDNA to act as the sequencing template. Sequencing was performed with immunoSEQ multiplex PCR; in TCRdb, only in-frame clones are kept and a portion is missing. The sample holds fewer than 250,000 clones, about two fifths seen once. The table lists this clone with a few counts. Antigen: not known. Stated treatment: oral pan-JAK inhibitor, 5-10 mg twice daily. After removal of 4 bases from V and 7 bases from J, the junction contained 6 bases not matched to a gene. The germline V gene has CDR1 SNHLY and CDR2 FYNNEI. This CDR3 region has 14 residues.

The sequenced sample was CD4+ T cells sorted from blood, obtained at approximately week 30, from a patient treated with tofacitinib. The chain employs TRBV2 and TRBJ1-4, with 7 bases that match TRBD1. The TCR comes from a human donor with alopecia areata. The DNA for the CDR3 is TGTGCCAGCAGTGCGACAGGGCAGGCTGAAAAACTGTTTTTT. It translates to CASSATGQAEKLFF.